This T cell receptor (beta chain) was captured by sequencing in a study of T cells after yellow fever vaccination. About the research overall: Using CD3, CD45RA, CCR7 and CD95, the EM, EMRA, CM and Tscm memory subsets were sorted. Study findings and constraints: Among all clonotypes, a small share was observed in both CD4 and CD8 compartments. Booster samples showed a return of most primary-vaccination clones (under 97% CD4, over 70% CD8).

The V gene's germline CDR1 is SSHAT and CDR2 FNYEAQ (reference sequence). CDR3 length equals 11 residues. With 11 bases removed from V and 5 bases from J, the gap between germline ends came to 13 bases. This clonotype was recorded many times. TCRdb re-called the 5' RACE reads through MiXCR, storing one row per CDR3 protein. The sample lists 11,000 to 15,000 distinct CDR3 sequences; about 7.3% were seen once. The sequencing used PBMCs, either bulk or a sorted T-cell subset (CD4+, CD8+, memory, or dextramer-sorted; not recorded which), collected on the day of the yellow fever booster vaccination. This TCR came from a man between 18 and 35 years old who received the YFV17D yellow fever vaccine. The chain uses TRBV7-7 and TRBJ2-7; D may be TRBD2 (6 bases). DNA of the CDR3: TGTGCCCCCCGGAGGGTCCACGAGCAGTACTTC. Encoded protein: CAPRRVHEQYF.